The table lists the clone carrying this T cell receptor beta chain with a few counts. The germline V gene encodes CDR1 SGHTS and CDR2 YDEGEE. The CDR3 contains 15 residues. With 1 base removed from V and 7 bases from J, the gap between germline ends came to 12 bases. These data are taken from a study of blood T cell repertoires in COVID-19. Whole-study context: The origin of the acute and convalescent COVID-19 samples was the United States, Italy and Spain. T cells, B-cell-depleted T cells, or PBMCs provided the cDNA or gDNA that served as material.

Authors' data handling: Estimation of nucleated cell counts was performed using reference gene primer amplification. Assay used: immunoSEQ multiplex PCR; TCRdb lists only in-frame clones, some missing. V and J calls and clone size are given by that table; D and trimming were obtained from the DNA. The sample includes 150,000 to 200,000 clones, 74% of them seen just once. This chain joins TRBV5-8 and TRBJ1-6, with D unclear. Sample: peripheral blood. This clonotype was sampled from an elderly woman with acute or convalescent COVID-19. CDR3 loop: CASSLNWSGNSPLHF. The DNA of the CDR3 is TGTGCCAGCAGCTTGAATTGGAGCGGCAATTCACCCCTCCACTTT.